The entry below gives a single TCR beta chain sequence along with its context. Profiling relied on immunoSEQ multiplex PCR, and the TCRdb table lists in-frame clones only, not all of them. The data show tens of thousands of clones, around 94% seen once. The CDR3 is made up of 16 amino acids. Germline CDR1 reads SGHKS; CDR2 reads YYEKEE (reference sequence). Losses at the gene ends were 4 bases for V and 2 bases for J; bases not matched to a gene: 6. These data originate in a study of blood T cell repertoires in COVID-19. About the research overall: Collection of acute and convalescent COVID-19 samples took place in the United States, Italy and Spain.

This chain connects TRBV5-5 to TRBJ1-3, with TRBD1 matching over 10 bases. Sequencing was done on a sample of peripheral blood. The source of this sequence is a woman between 55 and 75 years old with active COVID-19. This chain's CDR3 is CASSLDRGQTGNTIYF. CDR3 sequence (DNA): TGTGCCAGCAGCCTCGACAGGGGGCAAACTGGAAACACCATATATTTT. Supplemented by reference TRBV5-5 and TRBJ1-3, the full variable domain reads DAGVTQSPTHLIKTRGQQVTLRCSPISGHKSVSWYQQVLGQGPQFIFQYYEKEERGRGNFPDRFSARQFPNYSSELNVNALLLGDSALYLCASSLDRGQTGNTIYFGEGSWLTVV.